The 3 T cell receptor beta chains presented below share a single source sample, sequenced in a study of blood T cell repertoires in COVID-19. The data were produced by immunoSEQ multiplex PCR, yet TCRdb's version contains in-frame clones alone and is incomplete. The sample holds 95,000 to 110,000 clones, over 60% seen once. The specimen sequenced was peripheral blood. These receptors were taken from a man between 65 and 79 years old with acute or convalescent COVID-19.

The CDR3 nucleotides read TGTGCCAGCAGCTTAGTTTTAGGACAGGCAACGGCAGCTTTCTTT. Translating gives CASSLVLGQATAAFF. The chain combines TRBV7-2 with TRBJ1-1; 7 bases match TRBD1. This CDR3 spans 15 amino acids. Germline V gives CDR1 SGHTA, CDR2 FQGNSA. V shed 1 base and J 10 bases; nucleotides not matched to a gene: 12.

The chain uses TRBV3-1 (or the pseudogene TRBV3-2) and TRBJ2-7; possible D gene TRBD1, 6 bases. CDR3 size: 15 residues. The germline V gene has CDR1 LGHDT and CDR2 YNNKEL (reference sequence). The V end lost 1 base, the J end lost 1 base, and 11 bases lay between the germline ends. The DNA of the CDR3 is TGTGCCAGCAGCCAAGGTTGGGGGCAATCCTACGAGCAGTACTTC. Encoded protein: CASSQGWGQSYEQYF.

The chain employs TRBV7-9 and TRBJ2-7; 8 bases agree with TRBD1. Germline V CDR1 and CDR2: SEHNR, FQNEAQ (reference sequence). CDR3 size: 15 residues. The V and J ends lost 5 bases and 0 bases, in that order; junction bases with no gene match: 6. In nucleotides, the CDR3 is TGTGCCAGCAGCACACCAGGGGGCGCCTCCTACGAGCAGTACTTC. Translation: CASSTPGGASYEQYF. Full variable domain (missing parts from reference TRBV7-9 and TRBJ2-7): DTGVSQNPRHKITKRGQNVTFRCDPISEHNRLYWYRQTLGQGPEFLTYFQNEAQLEKSRLLSDRFSAERPKGSFSTLEIQRTEQGDSAMYLCASSTPGGASYEQYFGPGTRLTVT.